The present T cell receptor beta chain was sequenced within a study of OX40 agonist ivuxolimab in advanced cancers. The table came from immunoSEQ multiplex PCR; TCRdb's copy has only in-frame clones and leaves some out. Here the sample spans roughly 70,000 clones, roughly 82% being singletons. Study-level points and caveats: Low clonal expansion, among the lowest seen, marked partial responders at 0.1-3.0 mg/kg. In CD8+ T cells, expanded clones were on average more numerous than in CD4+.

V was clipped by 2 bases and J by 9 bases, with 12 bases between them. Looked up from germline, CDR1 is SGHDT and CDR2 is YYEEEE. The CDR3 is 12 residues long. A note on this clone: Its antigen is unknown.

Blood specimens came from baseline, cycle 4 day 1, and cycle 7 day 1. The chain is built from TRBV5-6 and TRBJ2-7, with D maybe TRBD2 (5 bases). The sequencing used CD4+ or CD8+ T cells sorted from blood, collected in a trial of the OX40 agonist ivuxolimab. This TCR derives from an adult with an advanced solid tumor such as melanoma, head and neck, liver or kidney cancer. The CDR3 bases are TGTGCCAGCAGCTTCGAACTAGGGCCGCAGTACTTC. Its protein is CASSFELGPQYF.